This T cell receptor beta chain emerged from a study of neoadjuvant anti-PD-1 for oral cavity cancer. Study information: Patients without progression got a fourth dose around day 43.

As to time point: after neoadjuvant nivolumab, at surgical resection. Measured with immunoSEQ multiplex PCR; TCRdb has only the in-frame clones, and not every one. Seen here are about 13,000 clones, 67% observed once, and the top ten hold 2.5% to 3.5%. Unmatched junction bases numbered 5, after V lost 7 bases and J lost 5 bases. The CDR3 sequence is 12 residues long. CDR1 and CDR2 (germline): SQVTM, ANQGSEA. The chain carries TRBV29-1 and TRBJ2-5, with TRBD2 identical over 9 bases. The sequencing used PBMCs, collected after nivolumab (anti-PD-1) treatment. The receptor was derived from a person between 40 and 85 years old with oral cavity squamous cell carcinoma. CDR3: CSAGTSPETQYF. DNA for the CDR3: TGCAGCGCCGGGACTAGCCCGGAGACCCAGTACTTC.